Sequencing of this T cell receptor (beta chain) was carried out in a study of blood T cell repertoires in COVID-19 (dated by TCRdb to 2019 to 2021). Concerning the study at large: Collaborator samples came from the United States, Italy and Spain and covered acute and convalescent phases of COVID-19. The prospective study material was composed of cDNA or gDNA derived from T cells, B-cell-depleted T cells, or PBMCs. Deeply sampled blood TCRbeta repertoires from subjects exposed to, actively infected with, or recovered from COVID-19 were included in the dataset. The repertoires were released in a freely available public database intended as a resource for research on the immune response to SARS-CoV-2. Samples were obtained from the ongoing ImmuneRACE study (first 160 participants) and from some 1,300 subjects provided by 6 global collaborators. The sample metadata nearly always contained a de-identified subject ID, COVID-19 status, age in years and sex. Where available, HLA class I and class II types were obtained from metadata supplied by the sample provider rather than from assay-based typing. The paper as a whole reports these results and caveats: Clinical and demographic metadata were provided uncurated, with the amount varying by source and participant.

CDR1 is given as PRHDT and CDR2 as FYEKMQ, both from the germline V gene (reference sequence). V and J are trimmed by 6 bases and 6 bases, and the gene matches miss 4 bases of the junction. Spanning cysteine to phenylalanine, the CDR3 consists of 13 amino acids. CDR3 DNA is the only sequence kept; it has 39 bases, read in frame from the first base. TCRbeta CDR3 regions were amplified from genomic DNA using the immunoSEQ Assay, a bias-controlled multiplex PCR. The published analysis was carried out like this. Nucleated cell counts per sample were estimated from amplification of reference gene primers within the assay. Sequence reads were collapsed and filtered to measure the absolute abundance of every unique TCRbeta CDR3 rearrangement. For each sample, productive Simpson clonality was calculated as the square root of Simpson's diversity index over productive rearrangements. Drawn from immuneACCESS, this table holds only the in-frame rearrangements with V and J called that TCRdb kept. Clones are partly lost; checked studies trace under half to an unresolved V gene and leave the rest unexplained. The DNA was the basis for D and trimming; V, J and clone size are from that table. The sample data list about 270,000 clones, and around 93% of these were observed just once. About 3% of the sample belongs to the ten largest clones.

For this clone: Its antigen remains undetermined. Qualities for individual bases were not recorded, and no much larger clone is one base off.

In the prospective study, participants were roughly 18 to 95 years old, resided in 24 geographic areas of the United States, and were enrolled through a virtual design. To assign participants to cohorts, the prospective study relied on clinical history that participants themselves reported in a screening survey and a study questionnaire. Exposed participants had been in contact, within 2 weeks of entering the study, with a person who had a PCR-confirmed or clinician-diagnosed case of COVID-19. In the prospective study, mobile phlebotomists collected whole blood, serum and a nasopharyngeal or oropharyngeal swab from each participant. Additional blood draws and questionnaires over an approximately 2-month period could optionally be provided by prospective study participants. Blood samples from the prospective study were shipped frozen or at room temperature prior to DNA extraction.

Sequenced: PBMCs or T cells enriched from blood (not recorded which). This clonotype was obtained from a man in his forties who had been exposed to COVID-19. The chain is made from TRBV13 and TRBJ2-7; 11 bases in the middle match TRBD1. The nucleotide sequence is TGTGCCAGCAGATCCGGGACAGGGGGCGAGCAGTACTTC. Its amino acids are CASRSGTGGEQYF.